A single sample is the source of the 16 T cell receptor beta chains below, sequenced in a study of shared clonotypes between healthy human individuals. Clones were sequenced by immunoSEQ multiplex PCR, and TCRdb holds only the in-frame ones, with some missing. The sample records 2 million to 2.5 million clones, more than 80% being singletons. Sequencing input: naive CD4+ T cells from PBMCs. Subset described: CD45RA+ positively selected. The source of these receptors is a man aged 18 to 29 in good health. Some clones in this sample may be carry-over from other donors' samples.

The chain employs TRBV5-6 and TRBJ1-3; D possibly corresponds to TRBD1 (6 bases). The CDR3 has 15 residues. From germline, CDR1 is SGHDT and CDR2 YYEEEE. Deletions cut 2 bases from V and 1 base from J, with 10 bases between. The CDR3 is CASSLTGSSGNTIYF. CDR3 in DNA: TGTGCCAGCAGCTTAACAGGGTCTTCTGGAAACACCATATATTTT.

V is TRBV6-1 and J is TRBJ2-3; D is possibly TRBD2 (5 bases). The CDR3 sequence is 14 residues long. Trimming shortened V by 8 bases and J by 5 bases, and 17 bases separated the two germline ends. Germline lookup yields CDR1 MNHNS and CDR2 SASEGT. The CDR3, as DNA: TGTGCCAGCGACGCCTCGGACCGGGGAGATACGCAGTATTTT. Its protein is CASDASDRGDTQYF.

This sequence joins TRBV4-1 and TRBJ2-5; 7 nucleotides match TRBD1. Germline V gene lookup returns CDR1 MGHRA and CDR2 YSYEKL. CDR3 length: 15 amino acids. J gave up 3 bases and V 5 bases, and 9 bases lay outside the gene matches. The CDR3 here is CASSGQTGTKETQYF. CDR3 DNA sequence: TGCGCCAGCAGCGGACAGACAGGGACCAAAGAGACCCAGTACTTC.

The rearrangement uses TRBV19 and TRBJ2-7, with a possible D match to TRBD1 (5 bases). The CDR3 is made up of 15 amino acids. CDR1 is LNHDA, CDR2 SQIVND, per germline (reference sequence). Trimming stripped 2 bases from V and 6 bases from J, with 17 bases between. CDR3 residues: CASSIMAGHFTEQYF. CDR3 nucleotide sequence: TGTGCCAGTAGTATAATGGCAGGGCATTTCACCGAGCAGTACTTC.

V is TRBV5-1 and J is TRBJ2-1; D may be TRBD1 or TRBD2 (5 bases each). Trimming left V 4 bases short and J 6 bases short, with 14 bases between. The CDR3 is 14 residues long. Germline V gives CDR1 SGHRS, CDR2 YFSETQ. Written as DNA, the CDR3 is TGCGCCAGCAGCCCCGGGACCAGTCGCAATGAGCAGTTCTTC. Its protein product is CASSPGTSRNEQFF. Drawing the rest from reference TRBV5-1 and TRBJ2-1, the complete variable domain is KAGVTQTPRYLIKTRGQQVTLSCSPISGHRSVSWYQQTPGQGLQFLFEYFSETQRNKGNFPGRFSGRQFSNSRSEMNVSTLELGDSALYLCASSPGTSRNEQFFGPGTRLTVL.

CDR3 loop: CASSQEDRGNEQYF. The CDR3 bases are TGCGCCAGCAGCCAGGAGGACAGGGGCAACGAGCAGTACTTC. The rearrangement uses TRBV4-3 and TRBJ2-7; 9 positions agree with TRBD1. Per the germline V gene, CDR1 is LGHNA and CDR2 is YSLEER. V lost 3 bases to trimming and J lost 5 bases; unmatched junction nucleotides: 5. This CDR3 is 14 amino acids long.

This clone was observed once. This chain links TRBV7-3 with TRBJ1-2; tentatively, D is TRBD1 (5 bases). Per germline, CDR1 SGHTA and CDR2 FQGTGA. The CDR3 sequence is 14 residues long. Trimming pared 2 bases from V and 8 bases from J, leaving 15 bases between. The CDR3: CASSLGPGSYGYTF. The CDR3 region has the DNA TGTGCCAGCAGCTTAGGCCCAGGGTCCTACGGCTACACCTTC.

Comment on this clone: Other DNA sequences in the sample encode the same CDR3. The chain links TRBV7-2 to TRBJ2-7; D tentatively reads TRBD1 or TRBD2 (5 bases each). CDR3 length: 15 residues. CDR1 and CDR2 from the germline V gene are SGHTA and FQGNSA. V dropped 1 base and J dropped 1 base, with 11 bases sitting between them. The DNA for the CDR3 is TGTGCCAGCAGCTTAGTGAGGGCAGGGTCCTACGAGCAGTACTTC. This encodes CASSLVRAGSYEQYF.

The rearrangement joins TRBV2 to TRBJ2-5; TRBD2 might be the D (5 bases). V lost 7 bases to trimming and J lost 5 bases, with 17 bases between them. The CDR3 is 14 amino acids. Germline V CDR1 and CDR2: SNHLY, FYNNEI. The CDR3 spells CASKRTQWEETQYF. As DNA, the CDR3 is TGTGCCAGCAAACGGACCCAATGGGAGGAGACCCAGTACTTC.

Comments on this clone: The same CDR3 also results from other DNA sequences found in this sample. CDR3 coding DNA: TGTGCCAGCAGTGACAGACCCACTAACTATGGCTACACCTTC. It encodes CASSDRPTNYGYTF. The chain uses TRBV28 and TRBJ1-2; D may be TRBD1 (5 bases). The CDR3 is made up of 14 amino acids. V was cut by 5 bases and J by 0 bases, with 10 bases left in between. From germline, CDR1 is MDHEN and CDR2 SYDVKM.

This rearrangement joins TRBV19 to TRBJ1-1, with 9 nucleotides matching TRBD1. CDR3 length: 16 residues. Trimming removed 5 bases from V and 3 bases from J; junction bases left unmatched: 10. Germline V gene sequence: CDR1 LNHDA, CDR2 SQIVND (reference sequence). The CDR3 sequence: CASSPLSGTGYTEAFF. The CDR3 DNA reads TGTGCCAGTAGTCCGTTATCCGGGACAGGGTACACTGAAGCTTTCTTT.

V gene TRBV4-1 combines with J gene TRBJ2-5; maybe TRBD1 (6 bases). Germline CDR1 is MGHRA and CDR2 is YSYEKL. The CDR3 consists of 16 residues. With 3 bases removed from V and 5 bases from J, the gap between germline ends came to 19 bases. CDR3 bases: TGCGCCAGCAGCCATTACCGGGGCAGGGGCCGGGAGACCCAGTACTTC. This sequence encodes CASSHYRGRGRETQYF.

The chain recombines TRBV2 with TRBJ2-5; perhaps TRBD1 as D (5 bases). V gave up 3 bases and J gave up 5 bases, with 10 bases separating them. CDR3 length equals 13 residues. In germline, CDR1 is SNHLY, CDR2 FYNNEI. The CDR3 coding sequence is TGTGCCAGCAGTGAGGTGAAGGGGGAGACCCAGTACTTC. Amino acid sequence: CASSEVKGETQYF.

The rearrangement uses TRBV5-1 and TRBJ2-1; D is perhaps TRBD2 (5 bases). V was clipped by 4 bases and J by 10 bases, with 18 bases between them. In germline, CDR1 is SGHRS, CDR2 YFSETQ. This CDR3 has 14 residues. CDR3 sequence: CASSPYPAGEEQFF. The CDR3 nucleotides are TGCGCCAGCAGCCCTTACCCCGCGGGTGAGGAGCAGTTCTTC. Together with reference TRBV5-1 and TRBJ2-1, the CDR3 gives the full variable domain: KAGVTQTPRYLIKTRGQQVTLSCSPISGHRSVSWYQQTPGQGLQFLFEYFSETQRNKGNFPGRFSGRQFSNSRSEMNVSTLELGDSALYLCASSPYPAGEEQFFGPGTRLTVL.

The chain has TRBV4-2 and TRBJ2-1, with D perhaps matching TRBD1 (5 bases). The CDR3 extends over 15 amino acids. Germline CDR1 and CDR2: LGHNA and YNFKEQ. The V and J ends lost 3 bases and 2 bases respectively, with 11 bases between them. CDR3 sequence: CASSQGEQAYNEQFF. The CDR3 DNA sequence: TGTGCCAGCAGCCAGGGCGAACAGGCCTACAATGAGCAGTTCTTC.

V usage is TRBV11-2 and J usage is TRBJ2-2; no clear D gene. Deletions cut 5 bases from V and 2 bases from J, with 15 bases between. The CDR3 loop spans 16 amino acids. Germline V gene lookup returns CDR1 SGHAT and CDR2 FQNNGV. The CDR3 reads CASSPQNTPNTGELFF. In nucleotides, the CDR3 is TGTGCCAGCAGCCCTCAAAACACACCTAACACCGGGGAGCTGTTTTTT.